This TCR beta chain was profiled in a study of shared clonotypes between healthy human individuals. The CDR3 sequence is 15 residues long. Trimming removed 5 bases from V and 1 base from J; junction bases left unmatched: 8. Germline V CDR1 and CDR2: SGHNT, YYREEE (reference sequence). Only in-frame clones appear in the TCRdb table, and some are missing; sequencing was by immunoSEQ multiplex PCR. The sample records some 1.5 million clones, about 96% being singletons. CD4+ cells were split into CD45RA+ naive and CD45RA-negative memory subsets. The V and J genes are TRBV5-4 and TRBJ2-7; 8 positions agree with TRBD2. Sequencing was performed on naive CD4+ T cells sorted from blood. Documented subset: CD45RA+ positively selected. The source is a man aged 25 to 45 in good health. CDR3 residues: CASRPGGETSYEQYF. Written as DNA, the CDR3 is TGTGCCAGCAGGCCCGGGGGGGAGACTTCCTACGAGCAGTACTTC.